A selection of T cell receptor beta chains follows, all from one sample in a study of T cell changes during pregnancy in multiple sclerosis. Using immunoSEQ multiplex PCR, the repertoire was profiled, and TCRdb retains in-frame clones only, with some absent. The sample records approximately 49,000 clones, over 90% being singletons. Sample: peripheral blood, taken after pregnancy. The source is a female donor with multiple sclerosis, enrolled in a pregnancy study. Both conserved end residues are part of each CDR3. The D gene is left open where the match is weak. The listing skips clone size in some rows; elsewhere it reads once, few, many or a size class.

TGTGCCAGCAGTGAGCAGGCCAGTCAGCCCCAGCATTTT | CASSEQASQPQHF | . | TRBV6-4 | . | TRBJ1-5
TGTGCCAGCAGCCCGAACAGGGCCAGGAACACTGAAGCTTTCTTT | CASSPNRARNTEAFF | . | TRBV6-6 | . | TRBJ1-1
TGTGCCTTAACAGGGGGCGCGTGGGAGACCCAGTACTTC | CALTGGAWETQYF | TRBD1 | TRBV30 | . | TRBJ2-5
TGTGCCAGCAGCCTAGCTAGCGGGGGCTCCTACAATGAGCGGTTCTTC | CASSLASGGSYNERFF | TRBD2 | TRBV7-2 | . | TRBJ2-1
TGTGCCAGCAGTTACTCGTCAGGGATTAACACTGAAGCTTTCTTT | CASSYSSGINTEAFF | . | TRBV6-5 | . | TRBJ1-1
TGCGCCATCCAGGGTTTGGATGGCTACACCTTC | CAIQGLDGYTF | . | TRBV10-2 | . | TRBJ1-2
TGTGCCAGCAGCCCCCTTTCGAACTATGGCTACACCTTC | CASSPLSNYGYTF | . | TRBV9 | . | TRBJ1-2
TGTGCCAGCAGCGAACCGGGACAGCCAGGAAACACCATATATTTT | CASSEPGQPGNTIYF | . | TRBV21-1 | . | TRBJ1-3
TGTGCCAGCAGGGTCCCGACAGGGGGGCGAGTGAACACTGAAGCTTTCTTT | CASRVPTGGRVNTEAFF | TRBD1 | TRBV2 | . | TRBJ1-1
TGTGCCAGCAGCCAAGATCGTTCTGCCGGGACAGGGGGTGAAAAACTGTTTTTT | CASSQDRSAGTGGEKLFF | TRBD1 | TRBV4-2 | . | TRBJ1-4
TGTGCCAGCAGCGTAGGGACTAGCGGGGGGCCAGAGCAGTTCTTC | CASSVGTSGGPEQFF | TRBD2 | TRBV9 | . | TRBJ2-1
TGTGCCTGGAGTCACCCCCCGGGTAAGCGCAATCAGCCCCAGCATTTT | CAWSHPPGKRNQPQHF | . | TRBV30 | . | TRBJ1-5
TGTGCCAGCAGTTCCCGGGACATTTCTGGAGCTTTCTTT | CASSSRDISGAFF | . | TRBV6-5 | . | TRBJ1-1
TGTGCCAGCAGCTCTGAAGGGGGTCGTGAAAAACTGTTTTTT | CASSSEGGREKLFF | . | TRBV9 | . | TRBJ1-4
TGTGCCAGCAGTGAAGGGGGTTATAGCAATCAGCCCCAGCATTTT | CASSEGGYSNQPQHF | . | TRBV5-6 | . | TRBJ1-5
TGTGCCAGCAGTTATTTATCGGGACAGGCTAATGAAAAACTGTTTTTT | CASSYLSGQANEKLFF | TRBD1 | TRBV27 | . | TRBJ1-4
TGCGCCAGCAGCCAAATTGGAGGCTCCTACAATGAGCAGTTCTTC | CASSQIGGSYNEQFF | . | TRBV4-3 | . | TRBJ2-1
TGTGCCAGCAGCTTAGGAGGGGGGGGAGGCTACGAGCAGTACTTC | CASSLGGGGGYEQYF | . | TRBV7-2 | . | TRBJ2-7
TGTGCCAGCAGTGCGTCTAGCGGGGGGGTAGAGACCCAGTACTTC | CASSASSGGVETQYF | TRBD2 | TRBV6-4 | . | TRBJ2-5
TGTGCCAGCAGGCAGGGCAGGGTGGCTTTCTTT | CASRQGRVAFF | . | TRBV6-1 | once | TRBJ1-1
TGCGCCAGCAGCTTTGGGCTAGCGGGTACCGGGGAGCTGTTTTTT | CASSFGLAGTGELFF | TRBD2 | TRBV5-1 | . | TRBJ2-2
TGTGCCAGCAGCCAGGGAGCGGCGACAGGATGGGACACCATATATTTT | CASSQGAATGWDTIYF | . | TRBV4-2 | . | TRBJ1-3
TGCGCCAGCAGCTCACTGGCCCAGGAAGAGCTGTTTTTT | CASSSLAQEELFF | . | TRBV5-1 | once | TRBJ2-2
TGTGCCAGCAGCCCCGGAAGCGGGGGAGCCTACAATGAGCAGTTCTTC | CASSPGSGGAYNEQFF | TRBD2 | TRBV9 | . | TRBJ2-1
TGTGCCAGCAGCCACCACGGGACAGGGGGTTCGTGGCTTACTTCGGCTTTCTTT | CASSHHGTGGSWLTSAFF | TRBD1 | TRBV11-2 | . | TRBJ1-1
TGTGCCAGCAGCTTTTTCCCCTCGGGGGGGGGTTTAGCAGATACGCAGTATTTT | CASSFFPSGGGLADTQYF | TRBD2 | TRBV7-3 | . | TRBJ2-3
TGTGCCAGCAGCCTCACTAGCGGGGCAACCGGGGAGCTGTTTTTT | CASSLTSGATGELFF | TRBD2 | TRBV7-3 | few | TRBJ2-2
TGTGCCTGGAGCCGATTCCCGGGGAACACTGAAGCTTTCTTT | CAWSRFPGNTEAFF | . | TRBV30 | few | TRBJ1-1
TGTGCCAGCAGCTTGTCCCTGACAGGGTATCGGGATCAGCCCCAGCATTTT | CASSLSLTGYRDQPQHF | TRBD1 | TRBV5-6 | . | TRBJ1-5
TGTGCCAGCAGTGTAGACAGGGTTCTTGACGAGCAGTACTTC | CASSVDRVLDEQYF | TRBD1 | TRBV28 | . | TRBJ2-7
TGTGCCACCAGCAGACACAGGGGCGGAATCTATGGCTACACCTTC | CATSRHRGGIYGYTF | TRBD1 | TRBV15 | . | TRBJ1-2